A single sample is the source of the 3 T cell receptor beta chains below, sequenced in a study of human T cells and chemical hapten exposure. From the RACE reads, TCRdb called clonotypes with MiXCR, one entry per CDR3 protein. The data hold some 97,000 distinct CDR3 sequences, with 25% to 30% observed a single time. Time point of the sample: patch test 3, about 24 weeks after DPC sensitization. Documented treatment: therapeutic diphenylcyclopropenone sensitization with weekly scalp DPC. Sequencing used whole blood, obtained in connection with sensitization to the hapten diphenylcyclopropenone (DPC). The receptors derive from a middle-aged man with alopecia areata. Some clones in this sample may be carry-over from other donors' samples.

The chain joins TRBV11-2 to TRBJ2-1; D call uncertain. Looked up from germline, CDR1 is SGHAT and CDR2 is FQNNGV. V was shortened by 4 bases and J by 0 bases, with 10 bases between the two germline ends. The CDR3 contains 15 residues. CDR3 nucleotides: TGTGCCAGCAGCTCCTGGACGGGCTCCTACAATGAGCAGTTCTTC. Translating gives CASSSWTGSYNEQFF.

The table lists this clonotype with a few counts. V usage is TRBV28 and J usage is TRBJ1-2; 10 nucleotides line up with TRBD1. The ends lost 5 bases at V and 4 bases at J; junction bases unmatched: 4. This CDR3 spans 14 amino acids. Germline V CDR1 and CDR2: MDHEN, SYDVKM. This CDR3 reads CASSPGTGAYGYTF. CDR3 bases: TGTGCCAGCAGTCCGGGGACAGGGGCCTATGGCTACACCTTC.

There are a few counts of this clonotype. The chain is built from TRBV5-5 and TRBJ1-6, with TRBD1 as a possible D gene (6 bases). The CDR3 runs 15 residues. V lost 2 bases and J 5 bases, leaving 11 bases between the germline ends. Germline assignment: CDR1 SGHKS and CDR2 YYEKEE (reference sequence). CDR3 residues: CASSLTGSDNSPLHF. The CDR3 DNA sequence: TGTGCCAGCAGCTTAACAGGGTCGGATAATTCACCCCTCCACTTT.